These 14 T cell receptor beta chains were all obtained from the same sample, sequenced in a study of T cell responses to AZD1222 COVID-19 vaccine. The method was immunoSEQ multiplex PCR; TCRdb's version includes in-frame clones alone and lacks a portion of them. Its table records over 130,000 clones. The sequenced material came from peripheral blood. The receptor source for this set is an adult in good health.

This chain uses TRBV2 with TRBJ1-6; 7 bases map to TRBD1. Trimming cost V 5 bases and J 7 bases; bases outside gene matches: 17. The CDR3 totals 18 residues. Germline values: CDR1 SNHLY, CDR2 FYNNEI. The CDR3, as DNA: TGTGCCAGCAGTCAGCGCCATGCAGGGGGAGGGAAGAATTCACCCCTCCACTTT. It translates to CASSQRHAGGGKNSPLHF.

The chain recombines TRBV5-4 with TRBJ1-2; D is uncertain. CDR3 length equals 17 residues. Trimming left V 0 bases short and J 1 base short, with 16 bases between. CDR1 is SGHNT, CDR2 YYREEE, per germline (reference sequence). In DNA, the CDR3 is TGTGCCAGCAGCTTGGAAAATCTAGGGCGAAGTAACTATGGCTACACCTTC. Protein: CASSLENLGRSNYGYTF. The full variable domain, with the rest looked up from reference TRBV5-4 and TRBJ1-2, is ETGVTQSPTHLIKTRGQQVTLRCSSQSGHNTVSWYQQALGQGPQFIFQYYREEENGRGNFPPRFSGLQFPNYSSELNVNALELDDSALYLCASSLENLGRSNYGYTFGSGTRLTVV.

The rearrangement uses TRBV6-1 and TRBJ1-2; D gene unclear. The ends were cut back, 2 bases at V and 1 base at J, with 14 bases in the middle. The CDR3 covers 16 residues. The germline gives CDR1 MNHNS, CDR2 SASEGT. The DNA for the CDR3 is TGTGCCAGCAGTGAATCGTTAGGACGGGTTAACTATGGCTACACCTTC. Amino acid sequence: CASSESLGRVNYGYTF.

The rearrangement uses TRBV2 and TRBJ1-6; D unclear. The CDR3 consists of 14 residues. V lost 3 bases to trimming and J lost 3 bases, with 6 bases between them. CDR1 is SNHLY, CDR2 FYNNEI, per germline. The CDR3 loop is CASSDSHYNSPLHF. CDR3 bases: TGTGCCAGCAGTGACAGTCACTATAATTCACCCCTCCACTTT.

The chain recombines TRBV5-1 with TRBJ1-1, with D possibly being TRBD1 (6 bases). From germline, CDR1 is SGHRS and CDR2 YFSETQ. There are 13 residues in the CDR3. Trimming left V 4 bases short and J 3 bases short, with 10 bases between. This CDR3 reads CASSINRDTEAFF. The CDR3 DNA follows: TGCGCCAGCAGCATTAACAGGGACACTGAAGCTTTCTTT. The variable domain in full, completed from reference TRBV5-1 and TRBJ1-1, reads KAGVTQTPRYLIKTRGQQVTLSCSPISGHRSVSWYQQTPGQGLQFLFEYFSETQRNKGNFPGRFSGRQFSNSRSEMNVSTLELGDSALYLCASSINRDTEAFFGQGTRLTVV.

The chain combines TRBV7-2 with TRBJ2-2; D assignment may be TRBD1 or TRBD2 (5 bases each). From germline, CDR1 is SGHTA and CDR2 FQGNSA. The V end was cut by 2 bases, the J end by 7 bases, with 17 bases between. The CDR3 consists of 16 residues. The CDR3 loop is CASSLIGLGPGGELFF. The CDR3 DNA sequence: TGTGCCAGCAGCTTAATAGGACTGGGGCCCGGCGGGGAGCTGTTTTTT.

The V call is TRBV18, the J call TRBJ2-7, with TRBD1 matching over 7 bases. Unmatched junction bases numbered 5, after V lost 6 bases and J lost 3 bases. The germline CDR1 and CDR2 sequences are KGHSH and LQKENI. This CDR3 is built from 13 residues. CDR3 DNA: TGTGCCAGCTCGTCAGGGACAGACTACGAGCAGTACTTC. Encoded protein: CASSSGTDYEQYF.

The rearrangement joins TRBV15 to TRBJ2-7; the match to TRBD1 covers 7 bases. With V trimmed by 0 bases and J by 3 bases, 5 bases remained unmatched. This CDR3 region has 15 residues. Per the germline V gene, CDR1 is LNHNV and CDR2 is YYDKDF (reference sequence). Here the CDR3 reads CATSRDEGALYEQYF. CDR3 DNA sequence: TGTGCCACCAGCAGAGATGAGGGGGCCCTCTACGAGCAGTACTTC.

The chain couples TRBV4-1 to TRBJ1-6; a possible D gene is TRBD1 (5 bases). The CDR3 totals 18 residues. CDR1 and CDR2 from the germline V gene are MGHRA and YSYEKL. V shed 0 bases and J shed 0 bases, with 12 bases lying between them. The CDR3 region has the DNA TGCGCCAGCAGCCAAGATTCGGGGGTCAGCTCCTATAATTCACCCCTCCACTTT. It translates to CASSQDSGVSSYNSPLHF.

The V and J genes are TRBV2 and TRBJ1-2, with D unclear. This CDR3 region has 14 residues. With 1 base removed from V and 2 bases from J, the gap between germline ends came to 8 bases. Germline CDR1 and CDR2: SNHLY and FYNNEI. The CDR3 DNA reads as TGTGCCAGCAGTGAAGAGAACTTCAACTATGGCTACACCTTC. Amino acids: CASSEENFNYGYTF.

The chain uses TRBV10-3 and TRBJ1-4; 7 bases fit TRBD1. This CDR3 has 14 amino acids. V shed 4 bases and J 6 bases; nucleotides not matched to a gene: 5. Germline values: CDR1 ENHRY, CDR2 SYGVKD. The chain's CDR3 is CAISAGTADEKLFF. CDR3 DNA sequence: TGTGCCATCAGTGCTGGGACAGCCGATGAAAAACTGTTTTTT.

The V and J genes are TRBV18 and TRBJ1-1; D is unclear. Germline lookup yields CDR1 KGHSH and CDR2 LQKENI. Trimming took 6 bases from V and 4 from J, leaving 15 bases between them. The CDR3 sequence is 14 residues long. Written as DNA, the CDR3 is TGTGCCAGCTCCCACAAAAGGGAATCCACTGAAGCTTTCTTT. It specifies CASSHKRESTEAFF.

The V and J genes are TRBV30 and TRBJ2-7; D remains unclear. V lost 4 bases, J lost 2 bases, and 12 bases lay in between. The CDR3 has 13 residues. CDR1 is GTSNPN and CDR2 is SVGIG in the germline V gene (reference sequence). The CDR3 sequence is CAWNRQNPYEQYF. As DNA, the CDR3 is TGTGCCTGGAATCGGCAAAATCCCTACGAGCAGTACTTC.

The chain combines TRBV6-1 with TRBJ2-2; 13 bases are shared with TRBD2. The CDR3 consists of 18 residues. CDR1 and CDR2 from the germline V gene are MNHNS and SASEGT. V was clipped by 4 bases and J by 1 base; unmatched bases: 6. CDR3 sequence (DNA): TGTGCCAGCAGTGCGCGACTAGCGGGGGGTAAGAACACCGGGGAGCTGTTTTTT. This encodes CASSARLAGGKNTGELFF.